This T cell receptor beta chain derives from a study of T cells after yellow fever vaccination. Overall study results and limits: Clonotype sharing between CD4 and CD8 compartments was small.

TCRdb used MiXCR to reprocess the 5' RACE reads, holding one entry per CDR3 protein. The sample has approximately 300,000 distinct CDR3 sequences; around 13% are singletons. This clonotype showed up just a few times. Antigen: not known. The specimen comprised CD4+ T cells sorted from PBMCs, sampled 45 days after the yellow fever booster vaccination. This TCR was recovered from a man younger than 45 who received the YFV17D yellow fever vaccine.

CDR3 in amino acids: CASSPRYGETQYF. CDR3 DNA: TGTGCCAGCTCACCACGATACGGAGAGACCCAGTACTTC. This rearrangement joins TRBV18 to TRBJ2-5, with D unclear. CDR1 is KGHSH, CDR2 LQKENI, per germline. Trimming took 1 base from V and 4 from J, leaving 7 bases between them. The CDR3 covers 13 residues.